This T cell receptor (beta chain) was captured by sequencing in a study of human T cells and chemical hapten exposure. Study-level points and caveats: Donors, who had alopecia, may show an immune response that differs from healthy people's.

Specified time point: patch test 1, 2 weeks after DPC sensitization. Described treatment: therapeutic diphenylcyclopropenone sensitization with weekly scalp DPC. This clonotype was observed many times. Antigen specificity is unknown. The germline CDR1 and CDR2 sequences are SQVTM and ANQGSEA. The CDR3 extends over 11 amino acids. V was cut by 6 bases and J by 6 bases, with 12 bases left in between. TCRdb used MiXCR to reprocess the RACE reads, holding one entry per CDR3 protein. Altogether about 340,000 distinct CDR3 sequences are present, about 7% being singletons, with the ten largest covering 7.5% to 9%.

This specimen was whole blood, taken in connection with sensitization to the hapten diphenylcyclopropenone (DPC). The sequence came from a woman aged 18-29 years with alopecia areata. Some clones in this sample may be carry-over from other donors' samples. V usage is TRBV29-1 and J usage is TRBJ2-7; D unclear. The DNA of the CDR3 is TGCAGCGTGGGTGGTCGGGTCGAGCAGTACTTC. This translates into CSVGGRVEQYF.